This T cell receptor (beta chain) was identified in a study of cytomegalovirus exposure and HLA in healthy donors. The germline V gene has CDR1 MNHEY and CDR2 SVGAGI. The CDR3 runs 15 residues. Trimming removed 0 bases from V and 10 bases from J, with 13 bases in between. Vbeta (60) and Jbeta (13) primers were used in the PCR. Method: immunoSEQ multiplex PCR; TCRdb's copy keeps in-frame clones and lacks some. Here the sample spans 130,000 to 150,000 clones, around 73% being singletons. The TCR originated in a human donor in good health. The source material was PBMCs. The chain links TRBV6-5 to TRBJ1-6; possible D gene TRBD1, 5 bases. The CDR3 is CASSYSRGSNSPLHF. The CDR3 bases are TGTGCCAGCAGTTACTCTCGGGGGTCTAACTCACCCCTCCACTTT.